The 20 T cell receptor beta chains given below trace back to one sample, sequenced in a study of blood T cell repertoires in COVID-19 (dated by TCRdb to 2020 to 2022). Library preparation employed the immunoSEQ multiplex PCR assay. Entries here come from immuneACCESS through TCRdb and include only in-frame sequences with V and J called. Some clones fail to appear in such tables; in the studies checked, an unresolved V gene covers under half of the shortfall, and the cause of the remainder is unknown. The sample profile shows some 200,000 clones; under 90% of them were found once. Of the sample, 10% falls within the top ten clones. The sample comprised peripheral blood. The receptors stem from a woman older than 75 with COVID-19, enrolled during active disease.

The rearrangement uses TRBV18 and TRBJ2-7, with TRBD1 matching over 8 bases. This CDR3 is 16 amino acids long. Germline assignment: CDR1 KGHSH and CDR2 LQKENI. The junction had 14 bases not matched to a gene; V was cut back by 5 bases and J by 5 bases. The CDR3 sequence is CASSRQGLGILNEQYF. CDR3 nucleotides: TGTGCCAGCTCAAGACAGGGGTTAGGAATCCTAAACGAGCAGTACTTC.

This clone was seen once. The chain joins TRBV19 to TRBJ1-3; D unclear. Per germline, CDR1 LNHDA and CDR2 SQIVND (reference sequence). Deletions cut 4 bases from V and 0 bases from J, with 13 bases between. The CDR3 runs 16 residues. CDR3 DNA sequence: TGTGCCAGTAGTACACCCCCCGTGCGCTCTGGAAACACCATATATTTT. Translation: CASSTPPVRSGNTIYF.

The chain uses TRBV18 and TRBJ1-2; D unresolved. V lost 4 bases and J 5 bases, leaving 14 bases between the germline ends. Germline lookup yields CDR1 KGHSH and CDR2 LQKENI. The CDR3 contains 14 residues. CDR3 coding DNA: TGTGCCAGCTCACAGGGCAGCGGGGAATATGGCTACACCTTC. Translated: CASSQGSGEYGYTF.

This clone showed up just a few times. This chain links TRBV18 with TRBJ1-5, with 8 bases fitting TRBD1. With 4 bases clipped from V and 7 bases from J, the junction kept 6 bases outside the gene matches. This CDR3 has 14 residues. Per the germline V gene, CDR1 is KGHSH and CDR2 is LQKENI. The CDR3 protein is CASSQGGQEQPQHF. The CDR3 region has the DNA TGTGCCAGCTCACAAGGGGGACAGGAACAGCCCCAGCATTTT.

This chain joins TRBV9 and TRBJ2-7, with 11 bases matching TRBD2. V lost 4 bases, J lost 5 bases, and 14 bases stayed unmatched. This CDR3 comprises 17 residues. Germline V lookup: CDR1 SGDLS, CDR2 YYNGEE. The CDR3 is CASSSDPLAGGENEQYF. CDR3 in DNA: TGTGCCAGCAGCTCCGACCCCTTAGCGGGGGGGGAGAACGAGCAGTACTTC.

CDR3 protein: CASRLLSEQFF. Here the CDR3 DNA reads TGTGCCAGCAGACTCCTTTCTGAGCAGTTCTTC. The V gene is TRBV11-2, the J gene TRBJ2-1, with D unclear. V was trimmed by 6 bases and J by 9 bases, leaving 9 bases between them. The CDR3 sequence is 11 residues long. Germline loops: CDR1 SGHAT, CDR2 FQNNGV.

CDR3 protein: CASSPTSSHEQFF. CDR3 in DNA: TGTGCCAGCTCCCCTACCTCGAGTCATGAGCAGTTCTTC. This chain connects TRBV12-3 or TRBV12-4 to TRBJ2-1; D is uncertain. The ends were cut back, 8 bases at V and 8 bases at J, with 16 bases in the middle. The CDR3 is 13 residues long.

The count of this clone is one. The chain links TRBV24-1 to TRBJ1-3; 8 nucleotides agree with TRBD1. Germline values: CDR1 KGHDR, CDR2 SFDVKD. CDR3 size: 15 residues. V lost 5 bases, J lost 2 bases, and 4 bases stayed unmatched. CDR3 loop: CATSASTGAGNTIYF. CDR3 nucleotides: TGTGCCACCAGTGCCTCGACAGGGGCTGGAAACACCATATATTTT.

The V and J genes are TRBV6-5 and TRBJ2-7, with 9 bases matching TRBD1. The CDR3 extends over 14 amino acids. J lost 1 base, V lost 9 bases, and 7 bases had no gene match. Germline CDR1 MNHEY, CDR2 SVGAGI. DNA of the CDR3: TGTGCCAGTGACCGACAGGGGGAATCCTACGAGCAGTACGTC. It translates to CASDRQGESYEQYV.

The chain is built from TRBV2 and TRBJ2-3; D may be TRBD2 (6 bases). Germline V gene sequence: CDR1 SNHLY, CDR2 FYNNEI. V gave up 5 bases and J gave up 2 bases, with 8 bases separating them. CDR3 length: 13 amino acids. CDR3 nucleotide sequence: TGTGCCAGCAGTAGGACTATCACAGATACGCAGTATTTT. Its protein product is CASSRTITDTQYF. Based on the CDR3 plus reference TRBV2 and TRBJ2-3, the full variable domain is EPEVTQTPSHQVTQMGQEVILRCVPISNHLYFYWYRQILGQKVEFLVSFYNNEISEKSEIFDDQFSVERPDGSNFTLKIRSTKLEDSAMYFCASSRTITDTQYFGPGTRLTVL.

V and J are TRBV6-2 or TRBV6-3 and TRBJ2-2; 7 nucleotides align to TRBD2. The CDR3 sequence is 15 residues long. The germline V gene encodes CDR1 MNHEY and CDR2 SVGEGT. V dropped 7 bases and J dropped 5; count of bases not matched to a gene: 10. In DNA form, the CDR3 reads TGTGCCAGCACCCCCGCCGGGGGGAAGACCGGGGAGCTGTTTTTT. Amino acids: CASTPAGGKTGELFF.

J is TRBJ2-3 and V is TRBV24-1, with D unresolved. Germline lookup yields CDR1 KGHDR and CDR2 SFDVKD. V lost 9 bases and J 0 bases, leaving 6 bases between the germline ends. This CDR3 contains 12 residues. The CDR3 here is CATGSSTDTQYF. The CDR3 coding sequence is TGTGCCACCGGTAGTAGCACAGATACGCAGTATTTT.

This chain joins TRBV7-9 and TRBJ1-3; TRBD1 agrees at 8 bases. The CDR3 contains 15 residues. Trimming removed 1 base from V and 4 bases from J; junction bases left unmatched: 3. From germline, CDR1 is SEHNR and CDR2 FQNEAQ (reference sequence). The CDR3 nucleotides are TGTGCCAGCAGCTTAGTCCGACAGGGGGGAAACACCATATATTTT. Protein product: CASSLVRQGGNTIYF.

The genes are TRBV6-2 or TRBV6-3 and TRBJ2-5; no reliable D call. V was shortened by 4 bases and J by 9 bases, with 6 bases between the two germline ends. This CDR3 region has 10 residues. Germline-derived CDR1 and CDR2 are MNHEY and SVGEGT. CDR3 in amino acids: CASSSGPQYF. CDR3 DNA: TGTGCCAGCAGTTCAGGTCCCCAGTACTTC.

The gene calls are TRBV4-3 and TRBJ2-2; D may be TRBD2 (7 bases). V lost 1 base and J 4 bases, leaving 16 bases between the germline ends. CDR1 LGHNA and CDR2 YSLEER come from the germline V gene. The CDR3 covers 17 residues. In nucleotides, the CDR3 is TGCGCCAGCAGCCAAGGCGCGGGGGCATACTCCACCGGGGAGCTGTTTTTT. Translated: CASSQGAGAYSTGELFF.

The chain carries TRBV5-5 and TRBJ1-5; D may be TRBD1 (6 bases). Germline values: CDR1 SGHKS, CDR2 YYEKEE (reference sequence). This CDR3 contains 16 residues. V lost 4 bases and J 4 bases, leaving 18 bases between the germline ends. CDR3 nucleotide sequence: TGTGCCAGCAGCCACAGGGAGGGTTTGGGGAATCAGCCCCAGCATTTT. Translating it yields CASSHREGLGNQPQHF.

This rearrangement joins TRBV7-9 to TRBJ1-6; 8 positions agree with TRBD1. The CDR3 length is 16 residues. V shed 5 bases, J shed 7 bases, and the junction held 10 bases outside the gene matches. Germline loops: CDR1 SEHNR, CDR2 FQNEAQ (reference sequence). CDR3 residues: CASSQTGGGSNSPLHF. As DNA, the CDR3 is TGTGCCAGCAGCCAAACAGGGGGGGGGTCAAATTCACCCCTCCACTTT.

In this sample, this clone turned up a few times. This chain uses TRBV29-1 with TRBJ1-2, with TRBD1 as a possible D gene (6 bases). V was trimmed by 4 bases and J by 5 bases, leaving 8 bases between them. Germline CDR1 and CDR2: SQVTM and ANQGSEA. The CDR3 loop spans 11 amino acids. The CDR3, as DNA: TGCAGCGTTGGACAGGAGTATGGCTACACCTTC. The encoded protein is CSVGQEYGYTF. The full variable domain, with the rest looked up from reference TRBV29-1 and TRBJ1-2, is SAVISQKPSRDICQRGTSLTIQCQVDSQVTMMFWYRQQPGQSLTLIATANQGSEATYESGFVIDKFPISRPNLTFSTLTVSNMSPEDSSIYLCSVGQEYGYTFGSGTRLTVV.

The rearrangement links TRBV6-5 to TRBJ1-5, with D maybe TRBD1 (6 bases). The CDR3 contains 15 residues. Germline CDR1 and CDR2: MNHEY and SVGAGI. V was shortened by 6 bases and J by 6 bases, with 18 bases between the two germline ends. The CDR3, as DNA: TGTGCCAGCAGCAACGGGGGGGCAAGGGGTCAGCCCCAGCATTTT. Translating it yields CASSNGGARGQPQHF.

This clone was seen just once. The CDR3 spells CSVEQTGGSYGYTF. In DNA form, the CDR3 reads TGCAGCGTTGAACAGACAGGGGGGAGCTATGGCTACACCTTC. The chain uses TRBV29-1 and TRBJ1-2; 9 bases match TRBD1. This CDR3 spans 14 amino acids. CDR1 SQVTM and CDR2 ANQGSEA come from the germline V gene. V shed 2 bases, J shed 4 bases, and the junction held 5 bases outside the gene matches.